The clone carrying this TCR beta chain was detected only a few times. The CDR3 has 17 residues. Trimming took 5 bases from V and 0 from J; bases not matched to a gene: 6. Per the germline V gene, CDR1 is LNHDA and CDR2 is SQIVND (reference sequence). Authors' processing steps: Amplification with reference gene primers provided the estimates of nucleated cell counts. Produced via immunoSEQ multiplex PCR; TCRdb's table is partial and in-frame only. From that table come the V and J calls and clone size; the DNA was used to work out D and trimming. The repertoire holds under 200,000 clones, with 80% to 90% as singletons. This sample is part of a study of blood T cell repertoires in COVID-19. About the study: Both acute and convalescent COVID-19 samples were obtained from the United States, Italy and Spain. PBMCs, B-cell-depleted T cells, or T cells provided the cDNA or gDNA that made up the material.

This chain joins TRBV19 and TRBJ2-2, with 10 bases identical to TRBD2. The receptor's source is a man aged 18 to 35 with active or convalescent COVID-19. The sample consisted of peripheral blood. The CDR3 here is CASSPGLARANTGELFF. CDR3 nucleotides: TGTGCCAGTAGTCCGGGACTAGCGCGCGCGAACACCGGGGAGCTGTTTTTT.